This record looks at one T cell receptor (beta chain) sequence and its context. Its antigen remains unidentified. This sample is part of a study of shared clonotypes between healthy human individuals. Study context: Donors consisted of a couple of women and a few men between 18 and 49. General study findings and limits: In general, naive subsets displayed greater estimated richness than memory subsets did.

Trimming took off 4 bases at V and 1 base at J, with 17 bases between the two ends. The CDR3 sequence is 16 residues long. Germline V gene lookup returns CDR1 SGHRS and CDR2 YFSETQ. Splitting the CD4+ cells yielded a CD45RA+ naive subset and a CD45RA-negative memory subset. The table came from immunoSEQ multiplex PCR; TCRdb's copy has only in-frame clones and leaves some out. This table holds approximately 2,000,000 clones, roughly 92% found once. The chain is built from TRBV5-1 and TRBJ1-1; no clear D. Sequenced sample: naive CD4+ T cells from PBMCs. Subset reported: CD45RA+ positively selected. The clonotype was recovered from a man between 18 and 29 years old in good health. Some clones in this sample may be carry-over from other donors' samples. CDR3 sequence (DNA): TGCGCCAGCAGCCTTGGGGAGGGTTCAGCGAACACTGAAGCTTTCTTT. Its translation is CASSLGEGSANTEAFF.